The clone carrying this TCR beta chain is labeled as medium-sized (0.01 to 0.1%). The antigen is undetermined. This sample was taken from a study of neurological immune-mediated disorders. Findings and caveats of the study: The greatest degree of TCR clonal expansion was observed in HTLV-1-associated myelopathy, with the lowest in multiple sclerosis, below that of healthy controls.

TCRdb reprocessed the 5' RACE reads with MiXCR, giving one entry per CDR3 protein. Of more than 15,000 distinct CDR3 sequences in the sample, 2.6% were seen once. Sequenced: PBMCs. The sequence was obtained from a woman aged 18-29 years with multiple sclerosis.

The CDR3 here is CSVPTGSPEAFF. The CDR3 nucleotides read TGCAGCGTTCCCACAGGGTCCCCTGAAGCTTTCTTT. V is TRBV29-1 and J is TRBJ1-1; maybe TRBD1 (6 bases). CDR1 SQVTM and CDR2 ANQGSEA come from the germline V gene. Deletions cut 5 bases from V and 6 bases from J, with 13 bases between. The CDR3 runs to 12 residues.